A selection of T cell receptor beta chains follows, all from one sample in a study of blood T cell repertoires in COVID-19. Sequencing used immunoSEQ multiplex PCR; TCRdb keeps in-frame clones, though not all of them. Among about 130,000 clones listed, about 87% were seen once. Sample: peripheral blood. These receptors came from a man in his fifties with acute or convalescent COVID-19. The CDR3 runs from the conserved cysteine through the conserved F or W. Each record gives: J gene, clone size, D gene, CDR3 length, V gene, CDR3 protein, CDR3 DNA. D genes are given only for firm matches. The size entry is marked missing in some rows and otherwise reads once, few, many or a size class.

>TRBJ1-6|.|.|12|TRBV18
CASSDTNSPLHF
TGTGCCAGCTCAGACACTAATTCACCCCTCCACTTT
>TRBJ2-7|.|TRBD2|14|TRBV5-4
CASSSPAETSQQYF
TGTGCCAGCAGCTCCCCCGCGGAGACTAGCCAGCAGTACTTC
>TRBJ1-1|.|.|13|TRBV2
CASSVESNTEAFF
TGTGCCAGCAGCGTGGAGTCGAACACTGAAGCTTTCTTT
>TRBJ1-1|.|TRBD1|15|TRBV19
CASSPGQVLNTEAFF
TGTGCCAGTAGTCCGGGACAGGTCCTGAACACTGAAGCTTTCTTT
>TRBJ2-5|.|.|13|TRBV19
CASSSDSQETQYF
TGTGCCAGTAGTTCGGACAGCCAAGAGACCCAGTACTTC
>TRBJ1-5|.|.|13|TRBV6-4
CASSDSRGQPQHF
TGTGCCAGCAGTGACTCGAGGGGGCAGCCCCAGCATTTT
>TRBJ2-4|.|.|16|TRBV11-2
CASSQTGSIAKNIQYF
TGTGCCAGCAGCCAAACCGGTTCTATAGCCAAAAACATTCAGTACTTC
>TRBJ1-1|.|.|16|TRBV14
CASSQDAGAQNTEAFF
TGTGCCAGCAGCCAAGACGCGGGGGCTCAGAACACTGAAGCTTTCTTT
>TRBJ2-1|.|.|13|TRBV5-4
CASAFGAYNEQFF
TGTGCCAGCGCTTTCGGAGCCTACAATGAGCAGTTCTTC
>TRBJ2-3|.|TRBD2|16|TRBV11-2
CASTFLLAGGADTQYF
TGTGCCAGCACCTTTCTTTTAGCGGGAGGTGCAGATACGCAGTATTTT
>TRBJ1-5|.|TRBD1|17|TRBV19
CASMTGQGVIGNQPQHF
TGTGCCAGTATGACCGGACAGGGGGTAATAGGGAATCAGCCCCAGCATTTT
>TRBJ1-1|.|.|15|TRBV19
CASKRGGSYNTEAFF
TGTGCCAGTAAGAGGGGGGGATCCTATAACACTGAAGCTTTCTTT
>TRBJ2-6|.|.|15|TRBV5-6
CASSFQGFGANVLTF
TGTGCCAGCAGCTTTCAGGGCTTTGGGGCCAACGTCCTGACTTTC
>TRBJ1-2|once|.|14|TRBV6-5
CASRRAEGAKGYTF
TGTGCCTCGAGGAGAGCGGAGGGAGCGAAGGGCTACACCTTC
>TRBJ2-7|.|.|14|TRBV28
CASSLRRDSYEQYF
TGTGCCAGCAGTTTAAGGAGGGACTCCTACGAGCAGTACTTC
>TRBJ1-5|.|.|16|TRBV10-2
CASSAPEGSGNQPQHF
TGCGCCAGCAGTGCGCCGGAGGGTAGCGGCAATCAGCCCCAGCATTTT
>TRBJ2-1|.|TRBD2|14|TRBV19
CASSKGLAGNEQFF
TGTGCCAGTAGTAAGGGACTAGCGGGCAATGAGCAGTTCTTC
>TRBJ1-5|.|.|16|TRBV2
CASSTQLRGADQPQHF
TGTGCCAGCAGTACACAACTCCGGGGGGCCGATCAGCCCCAGCATTTT
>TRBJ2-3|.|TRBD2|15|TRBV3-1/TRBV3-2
CASTGGLAGADTQYF
TGTGCCAGCACCGGCGGACTAGCGGGGGCAGATACGCAGTATTTT
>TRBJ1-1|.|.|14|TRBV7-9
CASSLQQGDTEAFF
TGTGCCAGCAGCTTACAACAGGGTGACACTGAAGCTTTCTTT
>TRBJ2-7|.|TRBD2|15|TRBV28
CASRGGDFVSYEQYF
TGTGCCAGCAGGGGGGGGGACTTCGTCTCCTACGAGCAGTACTTC
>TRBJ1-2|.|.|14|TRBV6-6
CASSLGGWNYGYTF
TGTGCCAGCAGTTTGGGGGGATGGAACTATGGCTACACCTTC
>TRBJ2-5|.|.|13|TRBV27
CASRSWSQETQYF
TGTGCCAGCAGATCGTGGAGTCAAGAGACCCAGTACTTC
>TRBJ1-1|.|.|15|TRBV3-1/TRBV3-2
CASSQDTGVNTEAFF
TGTGCCAGCAGCCAAGATACGGGGGTGAACACTGAAGCTTTCTTT
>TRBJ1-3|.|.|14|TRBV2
CASSSYSSGNTIYF
TGTGCCAGCAGTTCGTACAGCTCTGGAAACACCATATATTTT
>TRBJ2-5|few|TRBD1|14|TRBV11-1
CASSSSTGGETQYF
TGTGCCAGCAGCTCTTCGACAGGGGGAGAGACCCAGTACTTC